Listed here are 22 T cell receptor beta chains from one sample, sequenced in a study of T cell responses to AZD1222 COVID-19 vaccine (dated by TCRdb to about 2021). The sample's time point label, decoded: baseline before first vaccination. Library creation used the immunoSEQ multiplex PCR assay. What TCRdb holds here is the immuneACCESS table cut down to in-frame rearrangements. Part of the clones is not present; checked against another copy, under half of the missing clones reflect an unresolved V gene, and the others are unexplained. The sample profile shows roughly 160,000 clones; about 90% of them were found once. The ten largest clones capture around 2% of the sample. The source was peripheral blood, collected on day 0 of AZD1222 vaccination. The receptors come from an adult in good health.

The chain couples TRBV6-6 to TRBJ2-7; TRBD1 matches at 7 bases. This CDR3 has 15 residues. Trimming removed 6 bases from V and 2 bases from J; junction bases left unmatched: 10. Per the germline V gene, CDR1 is MNHNY and CDR2 is SVGAGI (reference sequence). CDR3 in DNA: TGTGCCAGCAGCCTGACAGGGCTACTGACCTACGAGCAGTACTTC. This gives the protein CASSLTGLLTYEQYF.

The CDR3 reads CASSINGRPNQPQHF. CDR3 nucleotide sequence: TGTGCCAGCAGTATAAACGGACGGCCGAATCAGCCCCAGCATTTT. The V call is TRBV28, the J call TRBJ1-5; D is ambiguous. The CDR3 contains 15 residues. CDR1 MDHEN and CDR2 SYDVKM come from the germline V gene. With 5 bases removed from V and 4 bases from J, the gap between germline ends came to 15 bases.

The chain couples TRBV13 to TRBJ1-1; D may be TRBD1 (5 bases). V lost 0 bases, J lost 7 bases, and 6 bases lay in between. Germline values: CDR1 PRHDT, CDR2 FYEKMQ (reference sequence). This CDR3 has 12 residues. This CDR3 is CASSLGGGEAFF. CDR3 nucleotide sequence: TGTGCCAGCAGCTTAGGCGGGGGTGAAGCTTTCTTT.

The chain uses TRBV3-1 (or the pseudogene TRBV3-2) and TRBJ2-7; TRBD1 agrees at 9 bases. This CDR3 is 13 amino acids long. From germline, CDR1 is LGHDT and CDR2 YNNKEL (reference sequence). The CDR3 protein is CANPGTGFYEQYF. CDR3 in DNA: TGTGCGAACCCCGGGACAGGGTTCTACGAGCAGTACTTC.

This chain joins TRBV29-1 and TRBJ1-1; TRBD1 might be the D (6 bases). Germline-derived CDR1 and CDR2 are SQVTM and ANQGSEA. Trimming stripped 7 bases from V and 5 bases from J, with 14 bases between. CDR3 length: 12 residues. DNA of the CDR3: TGCAGCGGGACAGTGAGTGGGACTGAAGCTTTCTTT. Its translation is CSGTVSGTEAFF.

This sequence joins TRBV11-2 and TRBJ1-4; D is ambiguous. Per germline, CDR1 SGHAT and CDR2 FQNNGV. The ends were cut back, 0 bases at V and 0 bases at J, with 5 bases in the middle. CDR3 size: 15 residues. The CDR3 bases are TGTGCCAGCAGCTTAGAATCCGCAACTAATGAAAAACTGTTTTTT. Its protein product is CASSLESATNEKLFF.

This rearrangement joins TRBV10-2 to TRBJ2-2; 9 bases are a match to TRBD1. Germline lookup yields CDR1 WSHSY and CDR2 SAAADI. The CDR3 spans 17 residues. The V gene end was trimmed by 8 bases and the J gene end by 6 bases; junction bases not matched to a gene: 16. The CDR3 reads CASSRFRGTGSAGELFF. The CDR3 nucleotides read TGCGCCAGCTCACGTTTCCGGGGGACAGGGTCGGCCGGGGAGCTGTTTTTT.

The gene calls are TRBV19 and TRBJ2-7; 13 bases line up with TRBD2. CDR3 size: 16 residues. The junction had 14 bases not matched to a gene; V was cut back by 8 bases and J by 7 bases. Looked up from germline, CDR1 is LNHDA and CDR2 is SQIVND (reference sequence). CDR3 DNA: TGTGCCAGTTCCCATCGGACTAGCGGGAGAGTCGCAGAGCAGTACTTC. Amino acids: CASSHRTSGRVAEQYF.

This chain links TRBV12-3 or TRBV12-4 with TRBJ2-7; D perhaps matches TRBD1 (5 bases). Between the trimmed V and J ends, which lost 6 bases and 5 bases, there was a span of 14 bases. There are 13 residues in the CDR3. The CDR3 sequence: CASSRIQGHEQYF. In DNA, the CDR3 is TGTGCCAGCAGCCGAATCCAGGGTCACGAGCAGTACTTC.

This clone was counted once. The chain links TRBV19 to TRBJ1-5; 7 nucleotides match TRBD1. With 4 bases clipped from V and 9 bases from J, the junction kept 12 bases outside the gene matches. The CDR3 loop spans 15 amino acids. From germline, CDR1 is LNHDA and CDR2 SQIVND (reference sequence). The CDR3 DNA reads TGTGCCAGTAGTACGTCCCCCCAGGGGGAATCGCCCCAGCATTTT. Protein sequence: CASSTSPQGESPQHF.

This chain connects TRBV7-9 to TRBJ1-2, with 7 bases lining up with TRBD1. Per germline, CDR1 SEHNR and CDR2 FQNEAQ (reference sequence). V gave up 5 bases and J gave up 5 bases; unmatched junction bases: 8. The CDR3 totals 14 residues. CDR3 sequence reads: CASSLRQGLYGYTF. The CDR3 DNA reads TGTGCCAGCAGCCTTAGACAGGGTCTGTATGGCTACACCTTC.

The V call is TRBV6-5, the J call TRBJ2-7, with a tentative D call TRBD2 (5 bases). Germline CDR1 is MNHEY and CDR2 is SVGAGI. Trimming took 5 bases from V and 1 from J, leaving 12 bases between them. The CDR3 totals 14 residues. CDR3 bases: TGTGCCAGCAGTACTGGCGGGTATTCCTACGAGCAGTACTTC. Its protein product is CASSTGGYSYEQYF.

The CDR3 loop reads CAWSRDRVSETQYF. DNA for the CDR3: TGTGCCTGGAGTCGGGACAGGGTTTCGGAGACCCAGTACTTC. The V call is TRBV30, the J call TRBJ2-5, with TRBD1 matching over 9 bases. V lost 2 bases and J lost 5; bases outside the gene matches: 6. CDR1 is GTSNPN and CDR2 is SVGIG in the germline V gene (reference sequence). The CDR3 has 14 amino acids. Looking up the rest from reference TRBV30 and TRBJ2-5 gives the full variable domain: SQTIHQWPATLVQPVGSPLSLECTVEGTSNPNLYWYRQAAGRGLQLLFYSVGIGQISSEVPQNLSASRPQDRQFILSSKKLLLSDSGFYLCAWSRDRVSETQYFGPGTRLLVL.

The J gene is TRBJ2-2, the V gene TRBV6-5; 7 nucleotides match TRBD2. The CDR3 is 14 residues long. V shed 2 bases and J 6 bases; nucleotides not matched to a gene: 3. Germline V gene data show CDR1 as MNHEY and CDR2 as SVGAGI. CDR3 amino acids: CASSYQGGAGELFF. CDR3 in DNA: TGTGCCAGCAGTTACCAGGGAGGGGCCGGGGAGCTGTTTTTT.

The V and J genes are TRBV4-3 and TRBJ1-5; D unresolved. Germline-derived CDR1 and CDR2 are LGHNA and YSLEER. V gave up 0 bases and J gave up 1 base, with 7 bases separating them. The CDR3 is 15 amino acids. The CDR3 coding sequence is TGCGCCAGCAGCCAAGACCGGGGAAGCAATCAGCCCCAGCATTTT. Translated, it gives CASSQDRGSNQPQHF.

V gene TRBV6-2 or TRBV6-3 combines with J gene TRBJ2-1, with D possibly being TRBD2 (5 bases). The CDR3 is made up of 15 amino acids. Trimming removed 2 bases at V and 5 bases at J, with 13 bases between. Germline V gene lookup returns CDR1 MNHEY and CDR2 SVGEGT. CDR3 in DNA: TGTGCCAGCAGTTACCGCCGGAGGACTCACAATGAGCAGTTCTTC. Its translation: CASSYRRRTHNEQFF.

This sequence joins TRBV11-2 and TRBJ1-2; 9 nucleotides match TRBD1. The germline CDR1 and CDR2 sequences are SGHAT and FQNNGV. V gave up 1 base and J gave up 7 bases; unmatched junction bases: 4. The CDR3 has 14 residues. The CDR3 DNA reads as TGTGCCAGCAGCTTAGGGACAGGGGAAGTTGGCTACACCTTC. It encodes CASSLGTGEVGYTF.

The V gene is TRBV28, the J gene TRBJ1-2; D is perhaps TRBD1 (5 bases). The CDR3 has 15 amino acids. Trimming took 6 bases from V and 0 from J, leaving 14 bases between them. From germline, CDR1 is MDHEN and CDR2 SYDVKM. CDR3 sequence reads: CASRPGTGANYGYTF. The CDR3 nucleotides read TGTGCCAGCAGACCAGGGACGGGAGCTAACTATGGCTACACCTTC.

This rearrangement joins TRBV27 to TRBJ2-7; the D gene could be TRBD1 or TRBD2 (5 bases each). V was clipped by 4 bases and J by 7 bases, with 14 bases between them. Germline V CDR1 and CDR2: MNHEY, SMNVEV (reference sequence). This CDR3 comprises 13 residues. DNA of the CDR3: TGTGCCAGCAGTTCAGAGGGACCGGGAGAGCAGTACTTC. This translates into CASSSEGPGEQYF.

The chain is built from TRBV9 and TRBJ1-1; TRBD1 might be the D (6 bases). This CDR3 region has 14 residues. Germline CDR1 and CDR2: SGDLS and YYNGEE. V shed 4 bases and J shed 5 bases, with 15 bases lying between them. CDR3 in amino acids: CASSRLGGRTEAFF. The CDR3 DNA reads TGTGCCAGCAGCCGTCTCGGGGGGCGGACTGAAGCTTTCTTT.

CDR3 nucleotide sequence: TGTGCCAGCAGCCAAACAGGGAATAGCAATCAGCCCCAGCATTTT. It yields the protein CASSQTGNSNQPQHF. The chain uses TRBV5-8 and TRBJ1-5; D might be TRBD1 (6 bases). The CDR3 runs to 15 residues. Trimming left V 4 bases short and J 0 bases short, with 11 bases between. CDR1 is SGHTS and CDR2 is YDEGEE in the germline V gene.

CDR3 sequence reads: CASSSGFENSPLHF. For the CDR3, the DNA is TGTGCCAGCAGTTCAGGGTTCGAAAATTCACCCCTCCACTTT. This rearrangement joins TRBV6-5 to TRBJ1-6; D perhaps matches TRBD1 (5 bases). Germline V gives CDR1 MNHEY, CDR2 SVGAGI. Trimming stripped 4 bases from V and 7 bases from J, with 11 bases between. This CDR3 contains 14 residues.